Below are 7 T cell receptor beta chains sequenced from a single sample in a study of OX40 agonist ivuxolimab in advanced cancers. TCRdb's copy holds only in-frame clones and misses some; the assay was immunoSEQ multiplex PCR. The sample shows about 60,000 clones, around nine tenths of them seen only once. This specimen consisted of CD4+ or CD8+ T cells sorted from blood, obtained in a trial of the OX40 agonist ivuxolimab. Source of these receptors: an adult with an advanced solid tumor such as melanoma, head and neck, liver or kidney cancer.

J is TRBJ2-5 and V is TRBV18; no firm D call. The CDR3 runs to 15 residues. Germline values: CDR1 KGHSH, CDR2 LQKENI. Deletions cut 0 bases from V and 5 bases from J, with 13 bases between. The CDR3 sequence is CASSPPASMGETQYF. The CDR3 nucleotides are TGTGCCAGCTCACCACCGGCATCAATGGGGGAGACCCAGTACTTC. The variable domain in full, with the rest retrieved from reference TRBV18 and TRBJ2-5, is NAGVMQNPRHLVRRRGQEARLRCSPMKGHSHVYWYRQLPEEGLKFMVYLQKENIIDESGMPKERFSAEFPKEGPSILRIQQVVRGDSAAYFCASSPPASMGETQYFGPGTRLLVL.

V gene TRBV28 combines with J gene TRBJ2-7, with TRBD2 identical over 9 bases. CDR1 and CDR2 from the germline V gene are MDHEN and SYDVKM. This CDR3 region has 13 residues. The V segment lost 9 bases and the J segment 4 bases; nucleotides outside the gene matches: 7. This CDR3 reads CASHGTSIYEQYF. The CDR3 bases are TGTGCCAGTCATGGGACTAGCATATACGAGCAGTACTTC.

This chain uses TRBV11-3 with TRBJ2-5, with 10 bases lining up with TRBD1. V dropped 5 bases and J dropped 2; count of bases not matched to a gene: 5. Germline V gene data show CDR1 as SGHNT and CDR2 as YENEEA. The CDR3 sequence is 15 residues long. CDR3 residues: CASSPDRGQQETQYF. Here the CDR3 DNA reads TGTGCCAGCAGCCCCGACAGGGGGCAACAAGAGACCCAGTACTTC.

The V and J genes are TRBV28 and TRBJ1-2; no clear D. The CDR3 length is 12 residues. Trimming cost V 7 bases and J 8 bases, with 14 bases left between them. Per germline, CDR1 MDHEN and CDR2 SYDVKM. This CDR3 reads CASNKGLPGYTF. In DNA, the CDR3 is TGTGCCAGCAACAAAGGCTTACCGGGCTACACCTTC.

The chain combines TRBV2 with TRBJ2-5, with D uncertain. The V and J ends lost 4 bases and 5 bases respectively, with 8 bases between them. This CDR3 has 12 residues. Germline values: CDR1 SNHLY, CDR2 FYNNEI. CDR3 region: CASSVSPETQYF. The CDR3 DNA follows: TGTGCCAGCAGTGTTAGCCCGGAGACCCAGTACTTC.

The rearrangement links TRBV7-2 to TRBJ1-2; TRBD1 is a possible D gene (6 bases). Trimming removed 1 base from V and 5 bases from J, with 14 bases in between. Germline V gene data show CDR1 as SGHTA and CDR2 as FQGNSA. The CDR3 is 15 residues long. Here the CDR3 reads CASSLGGQGIYGYTF. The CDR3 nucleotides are TGTGCCAGCAGCTTAGGGGGGCAGGGGATATATGGCTACACCTTC. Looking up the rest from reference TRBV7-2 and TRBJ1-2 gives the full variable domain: GAGVSQSPSNKVTEKGKDVELRCDPISGHTALYWYRQSLGQGLEFLIYFQGNSAPDKSGLPSDRFSAERTGGSVSTLTIQRTQQEDSAVYLCASSLGGQGIYGYTFGSGTRLTVV.

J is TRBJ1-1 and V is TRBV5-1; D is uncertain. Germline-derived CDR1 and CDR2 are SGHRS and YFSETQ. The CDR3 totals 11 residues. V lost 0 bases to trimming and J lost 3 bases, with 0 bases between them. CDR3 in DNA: TGCGCCAGCAGCTTGGACACTGAAGCTTTCTTT. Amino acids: CASSLDTEAFF.